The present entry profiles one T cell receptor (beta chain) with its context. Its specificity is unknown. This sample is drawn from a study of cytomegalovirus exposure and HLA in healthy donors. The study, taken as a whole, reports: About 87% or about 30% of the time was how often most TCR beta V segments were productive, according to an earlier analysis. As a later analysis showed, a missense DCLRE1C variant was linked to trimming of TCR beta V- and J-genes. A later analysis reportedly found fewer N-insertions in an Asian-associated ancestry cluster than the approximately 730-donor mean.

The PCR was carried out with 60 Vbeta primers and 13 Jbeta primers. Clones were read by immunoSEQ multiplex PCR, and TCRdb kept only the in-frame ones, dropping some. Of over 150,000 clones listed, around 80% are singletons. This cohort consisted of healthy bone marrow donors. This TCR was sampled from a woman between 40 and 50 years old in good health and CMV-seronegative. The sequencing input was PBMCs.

The CDR3 DNA follows: TGCGCCAGCAGTGACGGGGGGGCTGGGCCTTCCGGCACTGAAGCTTTCTTT. This sequence encodes CASSDGGAGPSGTEAFF. The genes are TRBV10-2 and TRBJ1-1; a weak D match, TRBD1 (6 bases). V lost 3 bases and J 4 bases, leaving 21 bases between the germline ends. The CDR3 totals 17 residues. In germline, CDR1 is WSHSY, CDR2 SAAADI.